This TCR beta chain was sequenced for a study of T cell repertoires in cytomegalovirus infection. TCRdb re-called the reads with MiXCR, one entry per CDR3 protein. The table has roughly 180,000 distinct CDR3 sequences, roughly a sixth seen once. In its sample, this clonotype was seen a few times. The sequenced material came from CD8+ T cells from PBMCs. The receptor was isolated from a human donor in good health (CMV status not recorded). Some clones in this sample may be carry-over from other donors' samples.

The CDR3 spells CASSLLPGQPQHF. In DNA, the CDR3 is TGTGCCAGCAGTTTACTCCCCGGACAGCCCCAGCATTTT. This chain connects TRBV6-6 to TRBJ1-5; no reliable D call. The CDR3 length is 13 residues. Germline CDR1 MNHNY, CDR2 SVGAGI (reference sequence). V lost 4 bases to trimming and J lost 7 bases, with 11 bases between them.